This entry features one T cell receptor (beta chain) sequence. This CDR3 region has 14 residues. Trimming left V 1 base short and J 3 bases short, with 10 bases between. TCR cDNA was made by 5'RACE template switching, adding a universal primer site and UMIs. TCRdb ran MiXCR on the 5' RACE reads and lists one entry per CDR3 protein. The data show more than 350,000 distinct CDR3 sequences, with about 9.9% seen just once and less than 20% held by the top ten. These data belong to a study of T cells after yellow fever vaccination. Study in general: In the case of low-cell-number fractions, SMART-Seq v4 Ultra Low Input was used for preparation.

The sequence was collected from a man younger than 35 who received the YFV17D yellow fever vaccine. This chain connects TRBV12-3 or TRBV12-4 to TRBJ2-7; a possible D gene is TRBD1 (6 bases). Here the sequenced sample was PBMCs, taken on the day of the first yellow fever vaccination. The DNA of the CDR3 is TGTGCCAGCAGTTTAGGGGACACTCACTACGAGCAGTACTTC. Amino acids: CASSLGDTHYEQYF.